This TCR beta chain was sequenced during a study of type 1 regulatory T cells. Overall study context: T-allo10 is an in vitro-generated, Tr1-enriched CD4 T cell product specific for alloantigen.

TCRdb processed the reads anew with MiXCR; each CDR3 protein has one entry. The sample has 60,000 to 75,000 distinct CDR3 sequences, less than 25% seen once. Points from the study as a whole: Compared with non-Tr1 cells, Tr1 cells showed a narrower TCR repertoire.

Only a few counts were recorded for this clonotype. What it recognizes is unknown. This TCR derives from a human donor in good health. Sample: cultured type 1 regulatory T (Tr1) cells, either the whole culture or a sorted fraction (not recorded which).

CDR3 coding DNA: TGTGCCAGCAGCTTAAATGCGGGCGAAGCTTTCTTT. Translation gives CASSLNAGEAFF. The chain recombines TRBV7-3 with TRBJ1-1; no clear D gene. Trimming cost V 1 base and J 8 bases, with 8 bases left between them. This CDR3 comprises 12 residues. Germline V gene lookup returns CDR1 SGHTA and CDR2 FQGTGA. The whole variable domain, remainder taken from reference TRBV7-3 and TRBJ1-1, is GAGVSQTPSNKVTEKGKYVELRCDPISGHTALYWYRQSLGQGPEFLIYFQGTGAADDSGLPNDRFFAVRPEGSVSTLKIQRTERGDSAVYLCASSLNAGEAFFGQGTRLTVV.